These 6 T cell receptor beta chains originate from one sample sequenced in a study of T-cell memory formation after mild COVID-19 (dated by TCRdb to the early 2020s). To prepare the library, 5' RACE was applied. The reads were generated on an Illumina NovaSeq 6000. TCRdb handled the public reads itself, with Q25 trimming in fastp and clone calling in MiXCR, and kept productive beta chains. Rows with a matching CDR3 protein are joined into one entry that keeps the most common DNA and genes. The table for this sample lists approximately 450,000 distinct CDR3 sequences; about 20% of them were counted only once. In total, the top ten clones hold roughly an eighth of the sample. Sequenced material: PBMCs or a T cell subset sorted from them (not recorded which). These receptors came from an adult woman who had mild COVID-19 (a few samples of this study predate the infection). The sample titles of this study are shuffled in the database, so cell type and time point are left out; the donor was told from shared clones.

CDR3: CASSLEGLGAGKAFF. The CDR3 nucleotides are TGTGCCAGCAGCTTAGAAGGGTTAGGAGCCGGTAAAGCTTTCTTT. V usage is TRBV7-2 and J usage is TRBJ1-1, with D unresolved. V lost 1 base and J lost 9, with 18 bases in between. The germline V gene encodes CDR1 SGHTA and CDR2 FQGNSA. The CDR3 runs 15 residues.

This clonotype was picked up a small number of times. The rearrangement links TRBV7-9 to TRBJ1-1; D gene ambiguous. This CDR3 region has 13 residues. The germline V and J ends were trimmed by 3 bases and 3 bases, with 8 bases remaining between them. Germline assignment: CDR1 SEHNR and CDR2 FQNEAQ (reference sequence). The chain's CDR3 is CASSFGRYTEAFF. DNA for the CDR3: TGTGCCAGCAGCTTTGGTAGATACACTGAAGCTTTCTTT.

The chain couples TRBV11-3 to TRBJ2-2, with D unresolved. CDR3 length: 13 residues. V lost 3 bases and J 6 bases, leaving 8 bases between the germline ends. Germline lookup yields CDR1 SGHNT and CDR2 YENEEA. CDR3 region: CASSLRIPGELFF. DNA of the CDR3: TGTGCCAGCAGCTTGCGTATCCCCGGGGAGCTGTTTTTT.

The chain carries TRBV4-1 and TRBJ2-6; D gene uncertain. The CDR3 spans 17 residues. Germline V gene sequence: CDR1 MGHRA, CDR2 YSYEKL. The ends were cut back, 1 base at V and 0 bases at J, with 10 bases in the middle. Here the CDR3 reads CASSQGKAHSGANVLTF. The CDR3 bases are TGCGCCAGCAGCCAAGGAAAGGCGCACTCTGGGGCCAACGTCCTGACTTTC.

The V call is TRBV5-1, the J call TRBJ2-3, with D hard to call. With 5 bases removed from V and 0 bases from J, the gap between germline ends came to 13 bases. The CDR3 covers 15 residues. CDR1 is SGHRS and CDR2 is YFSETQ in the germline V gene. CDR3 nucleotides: TGCGCCAGCAGGTCGATGGGTCAGAGCACAGATACGCAGTATTTT. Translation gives CASRSMGQSTDTQYF.

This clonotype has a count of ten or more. CDR3 amino acids: CASSFIRSATNEKLFF. The CDR3 nucleotides read TGTGCCAGCAGTTTCATTCGATCAGCAACTAATGAAAAACTGTTTTTT. The gene calls are TRBV28 and TRBJ1-4; D gene ambiguous. The CDR3 has 16 amino acids. The ends were cut back, 3 bases at V and 0 bases at J, with 11 bases in the middle. Germline V gives CDR1 MDHEN, CDR2 SYDVKM.